These 2 T cell receptor beta chains were sequenced from one sample in a study of blood T cell repertoires in COVID-19. The assay was immunoSEQ multiplex PCR, and TCRdb's table has in-frame clones only and misses some. Of approximately 150,000 clones in the sample, around 84% were seen once. The sequenced material came from peripheral blood. The receptors were gathered from a man aged 40-49 years with acute or convalescent COVID-19.

The chain is built from TRBV18 and TRBJ2-7; the match to TRBD1 covers 11 bases. This CDR3 comprises 15 residues. Trimming removed 0 bases from V and 5 bases from J; junction bases left unmatched: 3. Germline CDR1 and CDR2: KGHSH and LQKENI. The CDR3 reads CASSPPGGQGDEQYF. The CDR3 nucleotides read TGTGCCAGCTCACCACCGGGGGGACAGGGGGACGAGCAGTACTTC.

This clone was detected only a few times. This chain uses TRBV27 with TRBJ2-7; 7 bases map to TRBD1. With 3 bases clipped from V and 6 bases from J, the junction kept 17 bases outside the gene matches. Looked up from germline, CDR1 is MNHEY and CDR2 is SMNVEV (reference sequence). The CDR3 loop spans 17 amino acids. CDR3: CASSLQGDIDSPGEQYF. The CDR3 nucleotides read TGTGCCAGCAGTTTGCAGGGGGACATAGATTCTCCGGGCGAGCAGTACTTC.